This TCR beta chain came from a study of T-cell memory formation after mild COVID-19. Study as a whole: For the most part, TCR clusters were specific to one donor. Study-wide findings and caveats: CD4+ contracting clones lay mainly in CM and EM, CD8+ ones in EMRA. Day 15 to 85 contractors were CD4/CD8 balanced; later expanders leaned CD4+. A subset of responding clones appeared in pre-infection memory, suggesting cross-reactive memory joined.

TCRdb reprocessed the 5' RACE reads with MiXCR, giving one entry per CDR3 protein. Of 300,000 to 350,000 distinct CDR3 sequences listed, just under 20% are singletons. This clonotype has only a few counts. The antigen remains undetermined. The sequencing input was PBMCs or a T cell subset sorted from them (not recorded which). This receptor was obtained from a young man who had mild COVID-19 (a few samples of this study predate the infection). Cell type and time point are not known.

CDR3 bases: TGTGCCAGCAGTTTAGGCGCCAGGTCATTCGCGCCCCAGCATTTT. Translating gives CASSLGARSFAPQHF. The chain recombines TRBV12-3 or TRBV12-4 with TRBJ1-5; D remains unclear. The CDR3 contains 15 residues. The V end was cut by 1 base, the J end by 9 bases, with 16 bases between.